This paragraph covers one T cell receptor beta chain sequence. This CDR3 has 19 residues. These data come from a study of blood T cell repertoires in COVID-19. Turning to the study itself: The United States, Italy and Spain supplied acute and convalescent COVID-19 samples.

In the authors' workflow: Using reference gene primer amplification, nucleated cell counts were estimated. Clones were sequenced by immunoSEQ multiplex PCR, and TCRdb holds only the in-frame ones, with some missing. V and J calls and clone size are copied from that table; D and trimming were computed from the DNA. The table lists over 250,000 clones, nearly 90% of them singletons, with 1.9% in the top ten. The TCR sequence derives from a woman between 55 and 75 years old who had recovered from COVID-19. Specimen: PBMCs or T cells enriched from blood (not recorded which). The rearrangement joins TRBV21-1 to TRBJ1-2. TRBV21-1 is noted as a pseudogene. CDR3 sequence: CASSNPPSGGAYLFYGYTF. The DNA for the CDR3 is TGTGCCAGCAGCAATCCCCCGAGTGGGGGGGCGTACTTATTCTATGGCTACACCTTC.